Below, 24 T cell receptor beta chains from the same sample are listed, as sequenced in a study of blood T cell repertoires in COVID-19. This table comes from immunoSEQ multiplex PCR, and its TCRdb copy is limited to in-frame clones, with some not included. This table holds about 490,000 clones, around 85% found once. Source material: peripheral blood. The receptors come from a human donor in a cohort sampled during active COVID-19.

The chain couples TRBV4-2 to TRBJ1-1; TRBD1 matches at 8 bases. The CDR3 spans 17 residues. After removal of 0 bases from V and 1 base from J, the junction contained 7 bases not matched to a gene. Germline-derived CDR1 and CDR2 are LGHNA and YNFKEQ. As DNA, the CDR3 is TGTGCCAGCAGCCAAGACTTATACCAGGGGGCGAACACTGAAGCTTTCTTT. It is translated as CASSQDLYQGANTEAFF.

The rearrangement joins TRBV2 to TRBJ1-1; D remains unclear. Germline values: CDR1 SNHLY, CDR2 FYNNEI. This CDR3 is built from 14 residues. Trimming took off 4 bases at V and 1 base at J, with 10 bases between the two ends. For the CDR3, the DNA is TGTGCCAGCAGTGGGTTACGAGGGAACACTGAAGCTTTCTTT. Amino acid sequence: CASSGLRGNTEAFF. Looking up the rest from reference TRBV2 and TRBJ1-1 gives the full variable domain: EPEVTQTPSHQVTQMGQEVILRCVPISNHLYFYWYRQILGQKVEFLVSFYNNEISEKSEIFDDQFSVERPDGSNFTLKIRSTKLEDSAMYFCASSGLRGNTEAFFGQGTRLTVV.

This sequence joins TRBV30 and TRBJ2-1; the D gene is possibly TRBD2 (7 bases). The CDR3 runs 15 residues. CDR1 is GTSNPN and CDR2 is SVGIG in the germline V gene (reference sequence). With 1 base removed from V and 7 bases from J, the gap between germline ends came to 17 bases. The CDR3 sequence is CAWSGGGGKSNEQFF. CDR3 DNA: TGTGCCTGGAGTGGAGGGGGAGGGAAATCTAATGAGCAGTTCTTC.

The V gene is TRBV10-2, the J gene TRBJ1-1; D may be TRBD1 (6 bases). CDR1 and CDR2 (germline): WSHSY, SAAADI. The V end lost 2 bases, the J end lost 11 bases, and 9 bases lay between the germline ends. The CDR3 runs 11 residues. DNA of the CDR3: TGCGCCAGCAGTGAGGACAGGATGGCTTTCTTT. Protein sequence: CASSEDRMAFF.

V and J are TRBV2 and TRBJ1-1, with D possibly matching TRBD1 (5 bases). Germline CDR1 is SNHLY and CDR2 is FYNNEI. There are 15 residues in the CDR3. V was trimmed by 10 bases and J by 0 bases, leaving 18 bases between them. The CDR3 DNA reads as TGTGCCAACAGGCGGGGGGTGAAAATGAACACTGAAGCTTTCTTT. Its protein is CANRRGVKMNTEAFF. The full variable domain, with the rest looked up from reference TRBV2 and TRBJ1-1, is EPEVTQTPSHQVTQMGQEVILRCVPISNHLYFYWYRQILGQKVEFLVSFYNNEISEKSEIFDDQFSVERPDGSNFTLKIRSTKLEDSAMYFCANRRGVKMNTEAFFGQGTRLTVV.

This chain joins TRBV21-1 and TRBJ2-1; the table's D call of TRBD1 was not tested on the DNA. TRBV21-1 is designated a pseudogene. There are 19 residues in the CDR3. The CDR3 DNA sequence: TGTGCCAGCAGCAAAGGGGGCACCAGGGTTCCGAGCTCCTACAATGAGCAGTTCTTC. This encodes CASSKGGTRVPSSYNEQFF.

The chain recombines TRBV5-1 with TRBJ2-7; the D gene is possibly TRBD1 (5 bases). Germline-derived CDR1 and CDR2 are SGHRS and YFSETQ. The CDR3 has 13 residues. Trimming shortened V by 0 bases and J by 6 bases, and 10 bases separated the two germline ends. CDR3 DNA: TGCGCCAGCAGCTTGGCGGCAGGGTCCGAGCAGTACTTC. This encodes CASSLAAGSEQYF.

The V and J genes are TRBV11-2 and TRBJ1-2, with 8 bases that match TRBD1. This CDR3 is 15 amino acids long. The junction had 8 bases not matched to a gene; V was cut back by 0 bases and J by 8 bases. The germline V gene encodes CDR1 SGHAT and CDR2 FQNNGV. DNA of the CDR3: TGTGCCAGCAGCTTAGATGGGCAGGGGGCTAGGGGCTACACCTTC. Protein sequence: CASSLDGQGARGYTF.

The V call is TRBV30, the J call TRBJ2-7, with a weak D call TRBD2 (5 bases). Trimming removed 0 bases at V and 4 bases at J, with 7 bases between. Germline V CDR1 and CDR2: GTSNPN, SVGIG (reference sequence). The CDR3 is 12 amino acids. The CDR3 region has the DNA TGTGCCTGGAGTGTAAGGGAGTACGAGCAGTACTTC. This encodes CAWSVREYEQYF. Combining the CDR3 with reference TRBV30 and TRBJ2-7 gives the whole variable domain SQTIHQWPATLVQPVGSPLSLECTVEGTSNPNLYWYRQAAGRGLQLLFYSVGIGQISSEVPQNLSASRPQDRQFILSSKKLLLSDSGFYLCAWSVREYEQYFGPGTRLTVT.

Of note for this clone: The DNA is omitted, as the CDR3 cannot be located on it reliably, and the CDR3 follows TCRdb's listing. The rearrangement uses TRBV30 and TRBJ1-1. Germline V gene data show CDR1 as GTSNPN and CDR2 as SVGIG (reference sequence). The CDR3 region is 15 residues in length, termini included. The CDR3 loop is CAWSVLLSGGTEAFF.

The chain links TRBV24-1 to TRBJ2-3, with 9 bases lining up with TRBD1. The CDR3 loop spans 15 amino acids. Germline CDR1 KGHDR, CDR2 SFDVKD. The J segment lost 3 bases and the V segment lost 3 bases, leaving 3 bases of the junction unmatched. CDR3 residues: CATSDPGTGTDTQYF. The DNA of the CDR3 is TGTGCCACCAGTGATCCAGGGACAGGGACAGATACGCAGTATTTT.

This clone came up once. The chain carries TRBV27 and TRBJ2-1; TRBD2 aligns across 13 bases. V trimming: 5 bases; J trimming: 7 bases; junction bases outside the gene matches: 5. The CDR3 runs 15 residues. Germline V gene sequence: CDR1 MNHEY, CDR2 SMNVEV (reference sequence). CDR3 residues: CASSTLAGGWNEQFF. The CDR3, as DNA: TGTGCCAGCAGTACACTAGCGGGAGGGTGGAATGAGCAGTTCTTC.

The V call is TRBV12-3 or TRBV12-4, the J call TRBJ1-1; no definite D call. The CDR3 runs 13 residues. V lost 5 bases, J lost 3 bases, and 10 bases lay in between. CDR3: CASSTGRDTEAFF. The CDR3 nucleotides read TGTGCCAGCAGTACTGGCCGGGACACTGAAGCTTTCTTT.

A few counts support this clone. The chain's CDR3 is CAWSVEDIRNSPLHF. The CDR3 DNA is TGTGCCTGGAGTGTAGAAGACATTCGGAATTCACCCCTCCACTTT. The chain links TRBV30 to TRBJ1-6; D call uncertain. The germline CDR1 and CDR2 sequences are GTSNPN and SVGIG (reference sequence). The CDR3 is 15 amino acids. V was clipped by 0 bases and J by 7 bases, with 13 bases between them.

Regarding this clone: This may stem from a read error, because a much larger clone lies one nucleotide away. The chain uses TRBV6-4 and TRBJ1-1, with D unresolved. V lost 5 bases and J 3 bases, leaving 10 bases between the germline ends. The V gene's germline CDR1 is MRHNA and CDR2 SNTAGT. This CDR3 is built from 13 residues. In DNA, the CDR3 is TGTGCCAGCAGTTTACAACGGGACACTGAAGCTTTCTTT. Translated: CASSLQRDTEAFF.

This chain uses TRBV21-1 with TRBJ1-2; the table assigns TRBD1, which was not confirmed against the DNA. TRBV21-1 represents a pseudogene. This CDR3 region has 18 residues. In nucleotides, the CDR3 is TGTGCCAGCAGCAAAGTACAGGTCCGTACGACTGAAGCCTATGGCTACACCTTC. Amino acids: CASSKVQVRTTEAYGYTF.

The V gene is TRBV5-1, the J gene TRBJ2-1; D may be TRBD2 (5 bases). The CDR3 totals 14 residues. Germline CDR1 is SGHRS and CDR2 is YFSETQ. The V gene lost 0 bases and the J gene lost 6 bases, with 10 bases spanning the gap. CDR3 in DNA: TGCGCCAGCAGCTTGGGCGAGGGCCCCAATGAGCAGTTCTTC. It yields the protein CASSLGEGPNEQFF.

This chain uses TRBV11-2 with TRBJ2-2; the match to TRBD2 covers 11 bases. CDR1 SGHAT and CDR2 FQNNGV come from the germline V gene. Losses at the gene ends were 4 bases for V and 7 bases for J; bases not matched to a gene: 17. CDR3 length: 19 amino acids. The CDR3, as DNA: TGTGCCAGCAGCTCGGGGACAGGGTTTAGCGGGAGGGCCGTCGGGGAGCTGTTTTTT. The encoded protein is CASSSGTGFSGRAVGELFF. Full variable domain (remainder filled in from reference TRBV11-2 and TRBJ2-2): EAGVAQSPRYKIIEKRQSVAFWCNPISGHATLYWYQQILGQGPKLLIQFQNNGVVDDSQLPKDRFSAERLKGVDSTLKIQPAKLEDSAVYLCASSSGTGFSGRAVGELFFGEGSRLTVL.

Of note for this clone: This CDR3 is also generated by other DNA sequences in the sample. The V and J genes are TRBV5-1 and TRBJ1-1; 11 bases line up with TRBD1. The CDR3 covers 15 residues. Germline V gives CDR1 SGHRS, CDR2 YFSETQ. V shed 0 bases and J 4 bases; nucleotides not matched to a gene: 2. CDR3 amino acids: CASSLEGTGGTEAFF. Written as DNA, the CDR3 is TGCGCCAGCAGCTTGGAGGGGACAGGGGGCACTGAAGCTTTCTTT.

For this clone: This CDR3 is also generated by other DNA sequences in the sample. The chain combines TRBV25-1 with TRBJ2-7, with D unresolved. Per the germline V gene, CDR1 is MGHDK and CDR2 is SYGVNS. This CDR3 is 12 amino acids long. Trimming took 4 bases from V and 0 from J, leaving 4 bases between them. CDR3 DNA: TGTGCCAGCAGTGCGTCCTCCTACGAGCAGTACTTC. Translation: CASSASSYEQYF.

J is TRBJ2-1 and V is TRBV28; TRBD2 matches at 8 bases. CDR3 size: 15 residues. Per germline, CDR1 MDHEN and CDR2 SYDVKM. V was pared by 5 bases and J by 6 bases, with 9 bases of the junction left unmatched. The CDR3 bases are TGTGCCAGCAGTCCATCGGGACTAGGCTCCAATGAGCAGTTCTTC. Protein: CASSPSGLGSNEQFF.

This sequence joins TRBV3-1 (or the pseudogene TRBV3-2) and TRBJ1-1; tentative D call: TRBD1 (5 bases). There are 14 residues in the CDR3. Germline V gene sequence: CDR1 LGHDT, CDR2 YNNKEL (reference sequence). Trimming took 0 bases from V and 3 from J, leaving 8 bases between them. The CDR3 spells CASSQDSRDTEAFF. CDR3 sequence (DNA): TGTGCCAGCAGCCAAGATTCCAGGGACACTGAAGCTTTCTTT.

This clone occurred once. The chain recombines TRBV10-3 with TRBJ2-5; no definite D call. This CDR3 is 14 amino acids long. V lost 2 bases to trimming and J lost 2 bases, with 9 bases between them. Germline V gene lookup returns CDR1 ENHRY and CDR2 SYGVKD. The CDR3 spells CAISESGVQETQYF. In DNA, the CDR3 is TGTGCCATCAGTGAGAGTGGAGTGCAAGAGACCCAGTACTTC.

This clone has a single count. CDR3: CASSPPGLAGADTQYF. The CDR3 DNA follows: TGTGCCAGCAGCCCCCCGGGACTAGCGGGAGCAGATACGCAGTATTTT. V and J are TRBV3-1 (or the pseudogene TRBV3-2) and TRBJ2-3; 14 bases map to TRBD2. Unmatched junction bases numbered 4, after V lost 4 bases and J lost 4 bases. The germline CDR1 and CDR2 sequences are LGHDT and YNNKEL (reference sequence). The CDR3 contains 16 residues.